This TCR beta chain is from a study of T-cell reconstitution after alpha-beta-depleted transplantation in children. Findings and caveats of the study: Where some patients showed high TCRbeta diversity at day 60, it came from recipient T cells and thymic progenitors that had survived.

Germline CDR1 reads MDHEN; CDR2 reads SYDVKM. Trimming cost V 3 bases and J 4 bases, with 12 bases left between them. The CDR3 totals 14 residues. Preparation of the TCRbeta library was carried out with unique molecular identifiers. TCRdb reanalysed the PCR reads using MiXCR and keeps one entry per CDR3 protein. The sample comprises about 510,000 distinct CDR3 sequences, 11% of which are singletons, and 14% rests with the top ten. This clonotype has a handful of counts. What it binds is not known. The clonotype comes from a female patient aged 2-9 years who had a stem cell transplant for aplastic anemia, so the T cells may come from the graft donor. The V call is TRBV28, the J call TRBJ1-2, with D unresolved. This specimen was PBMCs, mostly from graft donor cells, taken 180 days after TCRalphabeta/CD19-depleted stem cell transplant. DNA of the CDR3: TGTGCCAGCAGTTTTATCTCACCGAGCTATGGCTACACCTTC. It specifies CASSFISPSYGYTF.